The T cell receptor (beta chain) described here comes from a study of cytomegalovirus exposure and HLA in healthy donors. Between the trimmed V and J ends, which lost 3 bases and 2 bases, there was a span of 9 bases. Germline V gives CDR1 SGDLS, CDR2 YYNGEE. CDR3 size: 15 residues. In its sample, this clone was seen a few times. The antigen remains undetermined. Whole-study findings and limits: With later analysis, a missense DCLRE1C variant became linked to TCR beta V- and J-gene trimming.

The PCR had 60 Vbeta and 13 Jbeta primers. The data were produced by immunoSEQ multiplex PCR, yet TCRdb's version contains in-frame clones alone and is incomplete. Of 87,000 or so clones in the sample, approximately 7.1% were seen once. Material: PBMCs. The chain carries TRBV9 and TRBJ2-6; maybe TRBD2 (6 bases). The receptor's source is a man between 45 and 60 years old in good health and CMV-seronegative. The CDR3 spells CASSARRAGANVLTF. The CDR3 coding sequence is TGTGCCAGCAGCGCCAGGAGGGCTGGGGCCAACGTCCTGACTTTC.